Below, one T cell receptor (beta chain) is given with its context. The data derive from a study of PD-1 blockade in classical Hodgkin lymphoma. The repertoire was sequenced with immunoSEQ multiplex PCR; TCRdb's copy has only in-frame clones and lacks some. The top ten clones hold approximately 4.5% of a sample with about 20,000 clones, around 90% of them seen once. The CDR3 sequence is 14 residues long. Germline CDR1 reads SEHNR; CDR2 reads FQNEAQ (reference sequence). Trimming left V 0 bases short and J 1 base short, with 6 bases between. Time point defined: cycle 4 day 1 (C4D1), after more than 5 weeks of nivolumab. Every patient relapsed after autologous stem cell transplantation, and brentuximab vedotin exposure varied. Negative selection with magnets was how CD8+ T cells were isolated from the thawed PBMCs.

The V gene is TRBV7-9, the J gene TRBJ2-5, with D maybe TRBD1 (5 bases). The sequence was collected from a human donor with classical Hodgkin lymphoma. This specimen was CD8+ T cells from blood, taken before the fourth cycle of nivolumab. The CDR3 is CASSLAGVQETQYF. The CDR3 region has the DNA TGTGCCAGCAGCTTAGCAGGGGTCCAAGAGACCCAGTACTTC. The entire variable domain, with the rest obtained from reference TRBV7-9 and TRBJ2-5, is as follows: DTGVSQNPRHKITKRGQNVTFRCDPISEHNRLYWYRQTLGQGPEFLTYFQNEAQLEKSRLLSDRFSAERPKGSFSTLEIQRTEQGDSAMYLCASSLAGVQETQYFGPGTRLLVL.